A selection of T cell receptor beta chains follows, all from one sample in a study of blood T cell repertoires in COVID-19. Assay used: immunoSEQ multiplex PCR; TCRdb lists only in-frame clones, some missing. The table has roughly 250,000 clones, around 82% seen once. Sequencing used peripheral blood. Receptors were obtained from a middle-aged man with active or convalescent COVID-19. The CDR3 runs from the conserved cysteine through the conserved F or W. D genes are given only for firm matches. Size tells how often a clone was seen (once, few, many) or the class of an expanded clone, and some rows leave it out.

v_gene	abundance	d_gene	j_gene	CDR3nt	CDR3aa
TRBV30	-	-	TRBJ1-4	TGTGCCTGGAGTCAGGCAGAAAAACTGTTTTTT	CAWSQAEKLFF
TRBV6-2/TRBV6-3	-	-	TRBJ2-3	TGTGCCAGCAGTTACGGTCAGGGCACAGATACGCAGTATTTT	CASSYGQGTDTQYF
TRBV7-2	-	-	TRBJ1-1	TGTGCCAGCAACCTACCCGACAGGAACACTGAAGCTTTCTTT	CASNLPDRNTEAFF
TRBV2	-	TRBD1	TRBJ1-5	TGTGCCAGCAGTGATGACAGGGAGGTTGAGCCCCAGCATTTT	CASSDDREVEPQHF
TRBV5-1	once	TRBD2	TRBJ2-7	TGCGCCAGCAGCTTGTGGGCGGGGGGAACCTACGAGCAGTACTTC	CASSLWAGGTYEQYF
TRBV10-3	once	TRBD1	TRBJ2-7	TGTGCCATCAGCCAAGACAGGGGGAGATCCGAGCAGTACTTC	CAISQDRGRSEQYF
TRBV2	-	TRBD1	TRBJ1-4	TGTGCCAGCGGGACAGGGAATGAAAAACTGTTTTTT	CASGTGNEKLFF
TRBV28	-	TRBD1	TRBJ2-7	TGTGCCAGCAGTCCGGGACAGGCCACCTACGAGCAGTACTTC	CASSPGQATYEQYF
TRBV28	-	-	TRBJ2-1	TGTGCCAGCACTTTACAAGGGGTCTACAATGAGCAGTTCTTC	CASTLQGVYNEQFF
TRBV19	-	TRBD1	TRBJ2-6	TGTGCCAGGGGACGGGGACAGTCTATTATACGGGCCAACGTCCTGACTTTC	CARGRGQSIIRANVLTF
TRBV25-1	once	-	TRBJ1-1	TGTGCCAGCAGTGTTAGGGGGAATACTGAAGCTTTCTTT	CASSVRGNTEAFF
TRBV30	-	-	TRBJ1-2	TGTGCCTGGAGTGTAGGGGGAGCTAACTATGGCTACACCTTC	CAWSVGGANYGYTF
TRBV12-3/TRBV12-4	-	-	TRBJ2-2	TGTGCCAGCAACCAGGGTAACACCGGGGAGCTGTTTTTT	CASNQGNTGELFF
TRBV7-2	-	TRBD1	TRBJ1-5	TGTGCCAGCAGCTCGTGGTTAGGGGGCATTAGCAATCAGCCCCAGCATTTT	CASSSWLGGISNQPQHF
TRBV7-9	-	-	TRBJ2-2	TGTGCCAGCAGCTTAAGGGACACCGACACCGGGGAGCTGTTTTTT	CASSLRDTDTGELFF
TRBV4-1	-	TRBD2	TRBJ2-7	TGCGCCAGCGGGGGGGACGAGCAGTACTTC	CASGGDEQYF
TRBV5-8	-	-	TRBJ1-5	TGTGCCAGCAGCTTGAGCGGGAATCAGCCCCAGCATTTT	CASSLSGNQPQHF
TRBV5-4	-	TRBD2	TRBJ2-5	TGTGCCAGCAGCTTGCGGGGGGGTTACCAAGAGACCCAGTACTTC	CASSLRGGYQETQYF
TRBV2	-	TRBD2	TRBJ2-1	TGTGCCAGCACCCGCTCCGGGACTAGGTCCCACAATGAGCAGTTCTTC	CASTRSGTRSHNEQFF
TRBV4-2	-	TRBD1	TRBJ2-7	TGTGCCAGCAGCCGGGGACAGGGCCCCTACGAGCAGTACTTC	CASSRGQGPYEQYF
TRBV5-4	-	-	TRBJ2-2	TGTGCCAGCAGCCGGGAGCCCTCGAACACCGGGGAGCTGTTTTTT	CASSREPSNTGELFF
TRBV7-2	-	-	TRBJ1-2	TGTGCCAGCAGCTCTAGCCCGGGGTATGGCTACACCTTC	CASSSSPGYGYTF
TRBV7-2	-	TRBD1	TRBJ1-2	TGTGCCAGCAGCCCAGGGGGCCGGACCTATGGCTACACCTTC	CASSPGGRTYGYTF
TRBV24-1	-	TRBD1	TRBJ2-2	TGTGCCACCTCCGACAGGGGGCTTGGTATCGGGGAGCTGTTTTTT	CATSDRGLGIGELFF
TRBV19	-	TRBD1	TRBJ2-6	TGTGCCAGTAGTATAAGGGACAGGGCCTTCTCTGGGGCCAACGTCCTGACTTTC	CASSIRDRAFSGANVLTF
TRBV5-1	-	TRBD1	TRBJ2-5	TGCGCCAGCAGCGTCCGGACAGGGGGTGAGACCCAGTACTTC	CASSVRTGGETQYF
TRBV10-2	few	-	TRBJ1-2	TGCGCCAGCAGTGAGTCGGACAGCGGAGATGGCTACACCTTC	CASSESDSGDGYTF
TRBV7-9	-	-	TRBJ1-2	TGTGCCAGCAGCTTAGGGAGCCTGGGCTATGGCTACACCTTC	CASSLGSLGYGYTF
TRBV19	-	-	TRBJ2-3	TGTGCCACTGAGGACCTCGGAGGTCCAGATACGCAGTATTTT	CATEDLGGPDTQYF
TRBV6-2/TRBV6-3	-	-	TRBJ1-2	TGTGCCAGCAGTTACGAGGGCGGGCCAGGAAGCCAAGGCGGTTTCTACACCTTC	CASSYEGGPGSQGGFYTF
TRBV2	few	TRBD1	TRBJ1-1	TGTGCCAGCAGTGATCCCGGCAGGGGGCCGAACACTGAAGCTTTCTTT	CASSDPGRGPNTEAFF
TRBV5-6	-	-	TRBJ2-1	TGTGCCAGCAGCCGTCGGCCGTTCTGGGCCTCCTACAATGAGCAGTTCTTC	CASSRRPFWASYNEQFF